This is a list of T cell receptor beta chains from one sample in a study of T cell responses to AZD1222 COVID-19 vaccine. TCRdb's table, derived via immunoSEQ multiplex PCR, lists solely in-frame clones and lacks some. This table has around 120,000 clones, around 88% appearing once. This specimen consisted of peripheral blood, obtained on day 0 of AZD1222 vaccination. The receptors come from an adult in good health. Each CDR3 is given with its conserved first and last residue. The D gene is left open where the match is weak. Clone size, where shown, is once, few, many, or a class for clones that have expanded.

abundance	v_gene	j_gene	d_gene	CDR3aa	CDR3nt
-	TRBV2	TRBJ2-3	-	CASSSVADSTDTQYF	TGTGCCAGCAGTTCAGTAGCGGACAGCACAGATACGCAGTATTTT
-	TRBV5-1	TRBJ1-4	-	CASSPGSTNEKLFF	TGCGCCAGCAGCCCAGGTTCAACTAATGAAAAACTGTTTTTT
-	TRBV5-1	TRBJ2-6	-	CASSLAPVSGANVLTF	TGCGCCAGCAGCTTGGCTCCAGTCTCTGGGGCCAACGTCCTGACTTTC
-	TRBV12-3/TRBV12-4	TRBJ2-3	-	CASSLDSATQYF	TGTGCCAGCAGTCTCGACTCCGCTACGCAGTATTTT
few	TRBV27	TRBJ2-6	TRBD2	CASTSPGGSGANVLTF	TGTGCCAGCACCTCCCCGGGAGGGTCTGGGGCCAACGTCCTGACTTTC
once	TRBV5-4	TRBJ1-6	TRBD1	CASRQDRGTAPLHF	TGTGCCAGCAGACAAGACAGGGGTACGGCACCCCTCCACTTT
-	TRBV5-4	TRBJ2-5	TRBD1	CASSRTGVQETQYF	TGTGCCAGCAGCCGGACAGGGGTCCAAGAGACCCAGTACTTC
-	TRBV6-1	TRBJ1-5	-	CASSDSKRYSNQPQHF	TGTGCCAGCAGTGACAGTAAAAGGTATAGCAATCAGCCCCAGCATTTT
few	TRBV5-6	TRBJ2-5	-	CASSHRDQETQYF	TGTGCCAGCAGCCACAGGGACCAAGAGACCCAGTACTTC
-	TRBV7-8	TRBJ1-4	TRBD1	CASSLVFSGGGTGNEKLFF	TGTGCCAGCAGCTTAGTTTTCAGTGGCGGTGGGACAGGGAATGAAAAACTGTTTTTT
few	TRBV19	TRBJ2-5	TRBD1	CASRQGHQETQYF	TGTGCCAGCCGACAGGGTCACCAAGAGACCCAGTACTTC
-	TRBV6-5	TRBJ1-4	-	CASSYGSSLWEKLFF	TGTGCCAGCAGTTACGGATCCTCTCTCTGGGAAAAACTGTTTTTT
-	TRBV6-5	TRBJ1-2	-	CASAPRGRGYGYTF	TGTGCCAGCGCGCCTCGAGGGAGGGGCTATGGCTACACCTTC
-	TRBV4-2	TRBJ2-7	TRBD1	CASSHAGTGGYEQYF	TGTGCCAGCAGCCACGCCGGGACAGGGGGCTACGAGCAGTACTTC
once	TRBV29-1	TRBJ2-1	TRBD2	CSVDLAGGPDEQFF	TGCAGCGTGGACCTAGCGGGGGGGCCCGATGAGCAGTTCTTC
-	TRBV7-2	TRBJ2-7	TRBD2	CASSRGGMIYEQYF	TGTGCCAGCAGCCGCGGGGGGATGATATACGAGCAGTACTTC
-	TRBV7-2	TRBJ2-2	-	CASSLVSGDGELFF	TGTGCCAGCAGCTTAGTGTCGGGGGACGGGGAGCTGTTTTTT
-	TRBV18	TRBJ1-1	-	CASSPRVLTGGHTEAFF	TGTGCCAGCTCACCACGGGTTCTAACAGGAGGGCACACTGAAGCTTTCTTT
-	TRBV18	TRBJ2-5	TRBD2	CASSPGTKETQYF	TGTGCCAGCTCCCCCGGGACTAAAGAGACCCAGTACTTC
-	TRBV28	TRBJ2-7	-	CASSFGGQAAYEQYF	TGTGCCAGCAGTTTTGGGGGACAAGCCGCCTACGAGCAGTACTTC
-	TRBV5-4	TRBJ2-5	TRBD1	CASSKKGTGGETQYF	TGTGCCAGCAGCAAAAAAGGGACAGGGGGAGAGACCCAGTACTTC